The 7 T cell receptor beta chains presented below share a single source sample, sequenced in a study of blood T cell repertoires in COVID-19. Repertoires were generated with immunoSEQ multiplex PCR, while TCRdb's copy carries only in-frame clones and drops some. The table lists fewer than 500,000 clones, roughly 90% of them singletons. The sample consisted of peripheral blood. These receptors were collected from a woman aged 30 to 39 with acute or convalescent COVID-19.

J is TRBJ2-7 and V is TRBV28; D is possibly TRBD1 (6 bases). Germline V gene data show CDR1 as MDHEN and CDR2 as SYDVKM. This CDR3 has 15 residues. V shed 6 bases and J shed 1 base, with 16 bases lying between them. CDR3 loop: CASSTRGFQSYEQYF. CDR3 sequence (DNA): TGTGCCAGCAGCACGAGGGGGTTTCAGTCCTACGAGCAGTACTTC.

The chain joins TRBV29-1 to TRBJ2-3, with 7 bases aligning to TRBD2. CDR3 length equals 16 residues. The V and J ends lost 6 bases and 3 bases, in that order; junction bases with no gene match: 15. In germline, CDR1 is SQVTM, CDR2 ANQGSEA. Written as DNA, the CDR3 is TGCAGCGTGGGGGGGATGAGGGAAGGCAGTACAGATACGCAGTATTTT. The encoded protein is CSVGGMREGSTDTQYF.

This chain uses TRBV6-5 with TRBJ1-5, with D hard to call. The CDR3 length is 15 residues. The ends were cut back, 8 bases at V and 0 bases at J, with 14 bases in the middle. The germline V gene encodes CDR1 MNHEY and CDR2 SVGAGI. CDR3 DNA: TGTGCCAGCTCACCGGAGAGGTATAGCAATCAGCCCCAGCATTTT. Encoded protein: CASSPERYSNQPQHF.

The rearrangement links TRBV7-8 to TRBJ2-1, with 9 bases that match TRBD2. The CDR3 has 16 amino acids. Germline V gene lookup returns CDR1 SGHVS and CDR2 FQNEAQ. V lost 1 base to trimming and J lost 2 bases; unmatched junction nucleotides: 3. Here the CDR3 DNA reads TGTGCCAGCAGCTTAGAGGGCGGGGGGGCCTACAATGAGCAGTTCTTC. Residues: CASSLEGGGAYNEQFF.

The chain joins TRBV29-1 to TRBJ1-1, with 7 nucleotides matching TRBD1. The J segment lost 1 base and the V segment lost 6 bases, leaving 8 bases of the junction unmatched. CDR3 length equals 14 residues. Germline-derived CDR1 and CDR2 are SQVTM and ANQGSEA. The CDR3 protein is CSVAGTDRNTEAFF. In DNA form, the CDR3 reads TGCAGCGTCGCCGGGACAGACAGGAACACTGAAGCTTTCTTT.

J is TRBJ1-6 and V is TRBV28, with D maybe TRBD1 (5 bases). CDR1 is MDHEN and CDR2 is SYDVKM in the germline V gene. Trimming removed 6 bases from V and 9 bases from J, with 12 bases in between. The CDR3 is 13 residues long. Here the CDR3 reads CASRVQRGSPLHF. CDR3 in DNA: TGTGCCAGCAGGGTCCAAAGGGGTTCACCCCTCCACTTT.

This clone was observed once. The rearrangement links TRBV13 to TRBJ2-1; 7 bases align to TRBD1. This CDR3 is built from 15 residues. After removal of 1 base from V and 6 bases from J, the junction contained 6 bases not matched to a gene. CDR1 is PRHDT and CDR2 is FYEKMQ in the germline V gene (reference sequence). The CDR3, as DNA: TGTGCCAGCAGCTTAGCCGACAGGGTAGTCAATGAGCAGTTCTTC. Translating gives CASSLADRVVNEQFF. Full variable domain (remainder filled in from reference TRBV13 and TRBJ2-1): AAGVIQSPRHLIKEKRETATLKCYPIPRHDTVYWYQQGPGQDPQFLISFYEKMQSDKGSIPDRFSAQQFSDYHSELNMSSLELGDSALYFCASSLADRVVNEQFFGPGTRLTVL.